Listed below are T cell receptor beta chains from one sample, sequenced in a study of blood T cell repertoires in COVID-19. Some clones are missing from TCRdb's copy, which holds only in-frame ones; the method was immunoSEQ multiplex PCR. The sample lists fewer than 200,000 clones; roughly nine tenths were seen once. Material: peripheral blood. The receptors derive from a man between 65 and 85 years old with active or convalescent COVID-19. Each CDR3 is given with its conserved first and last residue. Fields, in order: J gene, D gene, clone size, V gene, CDR3 protein, CDR3 DNA. A D gene is named only where the DNA matches it firmly. Clone sizes are given selectively: once, few, many, or a class where the clone is expanded.

j_call: TRBJ2-5
d_call: TRBD1
clone_size: -
v_call: TRBV28
cdr3_aa: CASRGQAQETQYF
cdr3_nt: TGTGCCAGCAGGGGACAGGCCCAAGAGACCCAGTACTTC

j_call: TRBJ1-1
d_call: TRBD1
clone_size: -
v_call: TRBV5-1
cdr3_aa: CASSHQPGQGATEAFF
cdr3_nt: TGCGCCAGCAGCCACCAACCGGGACAGGGGGCCACTGAAGCTTTCTTT

j_call: TRBJ2-5
d_call: TRBD2
clone_size: -
v_call: TRBV19
cdr3_aa: CASSIVVSSGRYQETQYF
cdr3_nt: TGTGCCAGTAGTATTGTGGTGAGCAGCGGGAGGTACCAAGAGACCCAGTACTTC

j_call: TRBJ2-3
d_call: TRBD2
clone_size: -
v_call: TRBV20-1
cdr3_aa: CSASRTYAGGGFSTDTQYF
cdr3_nt: TGCAGTGCTAGTAGGACGTATGCGGGAGGCGGGTTTAGCACAGATACGCAGTATTTT

j_call: TRBJ2-1
d_call: -
clone_size: -
v_call: TRBV7-3
cdr3_aa: CASSPLGGGRSYNEQFF
cdr3_nt: TGTGCCAGCAGCCCCCTAGGAGGTGGCCGCTCCTACAATGAGCAGTTCTTC

j_call: TRBJ1-6
d_call: TRBD1
clone_size: -
v_call: TRBV2
cdr3_aa: CASKTQGANSPLHF
cdr3_nt: TGTGCCAGCAAGACGCAGGGGGCGAATTCACCCCTCCACTTT

j_call: TRBJ1-2
d_call: -
clone_size: once
v_call: TRBV7-8
cdr3_aa: CASSLASSGSYGYTF
cdr3_nt: TGTGCCAGCAGCTTAGCGTCGTCAGGGTCGTATGGCTACACCTTC

j_call: TRBJ2-6
d_call: TRBD1
clone_size: -
v_call: TRBV6-1
cdr3_aa: CASSGTGGSVSGANVLTF
cdr3_nt: TGTGCCAGCAGTGGGACAGGGGGTTCTGTCTCTGGGGCCAACGTCCTGACTTTC

j_call: TRBJ1-5
d_call: TRBD1
clone_size: -
v_call: TRBV19
cdr3_aa: CASSSRQGGNQPQHF
cdr3_nt: TGTGCCAGTAGTTCCCGACAGGGCGGGAATCAGCCCCAGCATTTT

j_call: TRBJ1-1
d_call: -
clone_size: -
v_call: TRBV10-3
cdr3_aa: CAISDSGLLNTEAFF
cdr3_nt: TGTGCCATCAGTGACTCGGGACTTCTGAACACTGAAGCTTTCTTT

j_call: TRBJ1-1
d_call: TRBD1
clone_size: -
v_call: TRBV6-4
cdr3_aa: CASSDGAGGQAFF
cdr3_nt: TGTGCCAGCAGTGACGGGGCAGGGGGGCAAGCTTTCTTT

j_call: TRBJ2-7
d_call: -
clone_size: once
v_call: TRBV11-2
cdr3_aa: CASSLGSGLSEQYF
cdr3_nt: TGTGCCAGCAGCTTAGGGTCAGGGCTTAGTGAGCAGTACTTC

j_call: TRBJ2-1
d_call: TRBD2
clone_size: -
v_call: TRBV4-3
cdr3_aa: CASSQDPLLAGGLNEQFF
cdr3_nt: TGCGCCAGCAGCCAAGATCCGTTACTAGCGGGAGGACTAAATGAGCAGTTCTTC

j_call: TRBJ1-4
d_call: -
clone_size: -
v_call: TRBV19
cdr3_aa: CASSTAPRGHSEKLFF
cdr3_nt: TGTGCCAGTAGTACAGCCCCGAGGGGACACAGTGAAAAACTGTTTTTT

j_call: TRBJ1-5
d_call: -
clone_size: -
v_call: TRBV12-3/TRBV12-4
cdr3_aa: CASSLTRQPQHF
cdr3_nt: TGTGCCAGCAGCCTAACGCGGCAGCCCCAGCATTTT

j_call: TRBJ1-4
d_call: TRBD1
clone_size: -
v_call: TRBV6-6
cdr3_aa: CASSPDRVAVGSEKLFF
cdr3_nt: TGTGCCAGCAGTCCGGACAGGGTGGCAGTTGGAAGTGAAAAACTGTTTTTT

j_call: TRBJ2-7
d_call: -
clone_size: -
v_call: TRBV19
cdr3_aa: CASSIIWASSYEQYF
cdr3_nt: TGTGCCAGTAGTATTATCTGGGCCAGCTCCTACGAGCAGTACTTC

j_call: TRBJ2-7
d_call: TRBD2
clone_size: -
v_call: TRBV5-1
cdr3_aa: CASSLLPRTSGSYEQYF
cdr3_nt: TGCGCCAGCAGCTTGTTGCCCCGGACTAGCGGGAGTTACGAGCAGTACTTC

j_call: TRBJ1-2
d_call: -
clone_size: -
v_call: TRBV12-3/TRBV12-4
cdr3_aa: CASSPQQYGYTF
cdr3_nt: TGTGCCAGCAGTCCCCAACAGTATGGCTACACCTTC

j_call: TRBJ2-7
d_call: -
clone_size: -
v_call: TRBV5-1
cdr3_aa: CASSLTGITIYEQYF
cdr3_nt: TGCGCCAGCAGCTTGACAGGTATCACCATCTACGAGCAGTACTTC

j_call: TRBJ2-3
d_call: -
clone_size: -
v_call: TRBV7-8
cdr3_aa: CASSSPPVVRHTDTQYF
cdr3_nt: TGTGCCAGCAGCTCCCCTCCCGTCGTGCGGCACACAGATACGCAGTATTTT

j_call: TRBJ1-1
d_call: -
clone_size: -
v_call: TRBV28
cdr3_aa: CASSLGGGGNTEAFF
cdr3_nt: TGTGCCAGCAGTTTAGGGGGAGGGGGGAACACTGAAGCTTTCTTT

j_call: TRBJ2-1
d_call: TRBD2
clone_size: -
v_call: TRBV28
cdr3_aa: CASKTSGSSYNEQFF
cdr3_nt: TGTGCCAGCAAGACTAGCGGGAGCTCCTACAATGAGCAGTTCTTC

j_call: TRBJ1-6
d_call: -
clone_size: -
v_call: TRBV19
cdr3_aa: CASSITGSSYNSPLHF
cdr3_nt: TGTGCCAGTAGTATTACAGGGAGCTCCTATAATTCACCCCTCCACTTT

j_call: TRBJ1-6
d_call: TRBD1
clone_size: once
v_call: TRBV6-5
cdr3_aa: CASSIGQGSNSPLHF
cdr3_nt: TGTGCCAGCAGTATAGGACAGGGTTCTAATTCACCCCTCCACTTT

j_call: TRBJ2-7
d_call: -
clone_size: -
v_call: TRBV6-5
cdr3_aa: CASSQGYSYEQYF
cdr3_nt: TGTGCCAGCAGCCAGGGGTACTCCTACGAGCAGTACTTC

j_call: TRBJ1-4
d_call: TRBD1
clone_size: -
v_call: TRBV14
cdr3_aa: CASSFGTAYEKLFF
cdr3_nt: TGTGCCAGCAGCTTCGGGACAGCCTACGAAAAACTGTTTTTT

j_call: TRBJ2-5
d_call: -
clone_size: -
v_call: TRBV9
cdr3_aa: CASSVEAKTETQYF
cdr3_nt: TGTGCCAGCAGCGTAGAAGCGAAAACGGAGACCCAGTACTTC

j_call: TRBJ2-2
d_call: TRBD1
clone_size: few
v_call: TRBV11-2
cdr3_aa: CASSLGIRQGKTGELFF
cdr3_nt: TGTGCCAGCAGCTTAGGTATACGACAGGGGAAAACCGGGGAGCTGTTTTTT

j_call: TRBJ1-2
d_call: TRBD1
clone_size: -
v_call: TRBV5-1
cdr3_aa: CASSTTGTDTYGYTF
cdr3_nt: TGCGCCAGCAGCACTACCGGGACAGACACCTATGGCTACACCTTC

j_call: TRBJ2-1
d_call: -
clone_size: -
v_call: TRBV5-1
cdr3_aa: CASSPSQTPHREQFF
cdr3_nt: TGCGCCAGCAGCCCCTCTCAGACACCCCACCGTGAGCAGTTCTTC

j_call: TRBJ2-2
d_call: -
clone_size: -
v_call: TRBV4-3
cdr3_aa: CASSQENWGENTGELFF
cdr3_nt: TGCGCCAGCAGCCAAGAGAATTGGGGGGAGAACACCGGGGAGCTGTTTTTT

j_call: TRBJ2-2
d_call: -
clone_size: -
v_call: TRBV2
cdr3_aa: CASRLSYTGELFF
cdr3_nt: TGTGCCAGCAGACTGAGTTACACCGGGGAGCTGTTTTTT

j_call: TRBJ2-1
d_call: TRBD2
clone_size: -
v_call: TRBV18
cdr3_aa: CASSPPIGLAGGLHSYNEQFF
cdr3_nt: TGTGCCAGCTCACCACCGATCGGACTAGCGGGAGGACTGCACTCCTACAATGAGCAGTTCTTC

j_call: TRBJ1-2
d_call: TRBD1
clone_size: -
v_call: TRBV2
cdr3_aa: CASDRDSYGYTF
cdr3_nt: TGTGCCAGCGATAGGGACAGCTATGGCTACACCTTC

j_call: TRBJ2-1
d_call: TRBD2
clone_size: -
v_call: TRBV28
cdr3_aa: CASSTSGINNEQFF
cdr3_nt: TGTGCCAGCAGTACTAGCGGGATTAACAATGAGCAGTTCTTC

j_call: TRBJ2-7
d_call: TRBD1
clone_size: -
v_call: TRBV19
cdr3_aa: CASSTPQGRTYEQYF
cdr3_nt: TGTGCCAGTAGCACTCCACAGGGGCGAACCTACGAGCAGTACTTC

j_call: TRBJ1-4
d_call: -
clone_size: few
v_call: TRBV6-5
cdr3_aa: CASSNRFTNEKLFF
cdr3_nt: TGTGCCAGCAGTAACAGATTCACTAATGAAAAACTGTTTTTT

j_call: TRBJ2-5
d_call: -
clone_size: -
v_call: TRBV7-3
cdr3_aa: CASSLTLGEWETQYF
cdr3_nt: TGTGCCAGCAGCTTAACGTTAGGAGAATGGGAGACCCAGTACTTC

j_call: TRBJ2-7
d_call: TRBD1
clone_size: once
v_call: TRBV9
cdr3_aa: CASGQDSYEQYF
cdr3_nt: TGTGCCAGCGGACAGGACTCCTACGAGCAGTACTTC

j_call: TRBJ2-7
d_call: -
clone_size: -
v_call: TRBV9
cdr3_aa: CASSKGGQRYEQYF
cdr3_nt: TGTGCCAGCAGCAAGGGGGGACAGAGATACGAGCAGTACTTC

j_call: TRBJ2-3
d_call: TRBD2
clone_size: -
v_call: TRBV30
cdr3_aa: CASRASGATDTQYF
cdr3_nt: TGTGCCTCACGGGCTAGCGGGGCCACAGATACGCAGTATTTT

j_call: TRBJ2-7
d_call: -
clone_size: -
v_call: TRBV20-1
cdr3_aa: CSAQQSYEQYF
cdr3_nt: TGCAGTGCCCAACAGTCCTACGAGCAGTACTTC

j_call: TRBJ2-2
d_call: TRBD1
clone_size: once
v_call: TRBV5-1
cdr3_aa: CASSLTGGLQNTGELFF
cdr3_nt: TGCGCCAGCAGCTTGACAGGGGGATTGCAGAACACCGGGGAGCTGTTTTTT

j_call: TRBJ1-3
d_call: -
clone_size: -
v_call: TRBV18
cdr3_aa: CASSPQTGSGNTIYF
cdr3_nt: TGTGCCAGCTCACCGCAAACGGGATCTGGAAACACCATATATTTT

j_call: TRBJ1-5
d_call: -
clone_size: -
v_call: TRBV30
cdr3_aa: CAWSVQGIQPQHF
cdr3_nt: TGTGCCTGGAGTGTACAGGGAATTCAGCCCCAGCATTTT

j_call: TRBJ1-2
d_call: TRBD1
clone_size: -
v_call: TRBV14
cdr3_aa: CASSQVKRDRSRYTF
cdr3_nt: TGTGCCAGCAGCCAAGTAAAACGGGACAGATCACGCTACACCTTC

j_call: TRBJ1-6
d_call: TRBD1
clone_size: -
v_call: TRBV20-1
cdr3_aa: CSASVDRGRGSPLHF
cdr3_nt: TGCAGTGCTAGTGTGGACAGGGGGCGCGGTTCACCCCTCCACTTT

j_call: TRBJ1-1
d_call: -
clone_size: -
v_call: TRBV28
cdr3_aa: CASRGAMNTEAFF
cdr3_nt: TGTGCCAGCCGGGGGGCCATGAACACTGAAGCTTTCTTT

j_call: TRBJ1-3
d_call: TRBD1
clone_size: -
v_call: TRBV27
cdr3_aa: CASSRGDRATGNTIYF
cdr3_nt: TGTGCCAGCAGTAGGGGGGACAGGGCAACTGGAAACACCATATATTTT

j_call: TRBJ2-3
d_call: -
clone_size: -
v_call: TRBV27
cdr3_aa: CASSSRGWERVDTQYF
cdr3_nt: TGTGCCAGCTCCTCAAGGGGCTGGGAGCGGGTAGATACGCAGTATTTT